The rows below give T cell receptor beta chains drawn from one sample of a study of vaccination effects on CD4 cells after COVID-19. No antigen is known for these receptors. This table comes from immunoSEQ multiplex PCR, and its TCRdb copy is limited to in-frame clones, with some not included. This sample has tens of thousands of clones, with just over 75% found just once. Sequenced here: CD4+ T cells from PBMCs cultured without peptide, sampled after COVID-19 vaccination. Source of these receptors: a human donor who had a prior SARS-CoV-2 infection. CDR3s include the opening cysteine and the closing phenylalanine or tryptophan. A D gene is named only where the DNA matches it firmly. The size of a clone is reported for some rows only, either as once, few or many, or as a class for expanded clones.

CASSLVGGSLNEKLFF TGTGCCAGCAGCTTAGTGGGGGGCAGTCTTAATGAAAAACTGTTTTTT TRBJ1-4 TRBV7-2 NA NA
CASSRDYTDTQYF TGTGCCAGCAGCAGGGACTACACAGATACGCAGTATTTT TRBJ2-3 TRBV2 NA TRBD2
CASSKATWAGELFF TGTGCCAGCAGCAAAGCCACATGGGCCGGGGAGCTGTTTTTT TRBJ2-2 TRBV21-1 few NA
CATSREVRYEQYF TGTGCCACCAGCAGAGAGGTCAGATACGAGCAGTACTTC TRBJ2-7 TRBV15 NA NA
CASSSYRDSPIQYF TGTGCCAGCAGCTCATACCGGGACAGCCCCATCCAGTACTTC TRBJ2-4 TRBV7-2 few TRBD1
CASSLLSGSDEQYF TGTGCCAGCAGTTTATTATCAGGGTCGGACGAGCAGTACTTC TRBJ2-7 TRBV27 NA NA
CASSLVVGTGNTIYF TGTGCCAGCAGCTTAGTTGTGGGTACTGGAAACACCATATATTTT TRBJ1-3 TRBV7-6 NA NA
CAWSVLATDTQYF TGTGCCTGGAGTGTACTAGCCACAGATACGCAGTATTTT TRBJ2-3 TRBV30 NA NA
CASSTGVYTEAFF TGTGCCAGCAGTACAGGGGTCTACACTGAAGCTTTCTTT TRBJ1-1 TRBV6-5 NA TRBD1
CASRPQGALEQFF TGTGCCAGCAGACCTCAGGGGGCTCTTGAGCAGTTCTTC TRBJ2-1 TRBV6-6 once TRBD1
CASSEWAGREETQYF TGTGCCAGCAGTGAGTGGGCAGGGAGGGAAGAGACCCAGTACTTC TRBJ2-5 TRBV6-1 NA TRBD2
CASISLASSNTGELFF TGTGCCAGCATCTCTTTAGCCTCTTCGAACACCGGGGAGCTGTTTTTT TRBJ2-2 TRBV5-6 NA NA
CASSFTVDTEAFF TGTGCCAGCAGCTTTACAGTTGACACTGAAGCTTTCTTT TRBJ1-1 TRBV7-9 NA NA
CASSSPGGTVIVYEQYF TGTGCCAGCAGCTCCCCCGGAGGGACGGTGATTGTTTACGAGCAGTACTTC TRBJ2-7 TRBV7-9 NA NA
CASSRIGGMTDTQYF TGTGCCAGCAGCCGGATAGGGGGCATGACAGATACGCAGTATTTT TRBJ2-3 TRBV7-3 once TRBD1
CASSFGGGPGDEQYF TGTGCCAGCAGCTTCGGTGGTGGCCCTGGAGACGAGCAGTACTTC TRBJ2-7 TRBV7-3 NA NA
CASSRDRVYSGNTIYF TGTGCCAGCAGCAGGGACAGGGTTTACTCTGGAAACACCATATATTTT TRBJ1-3 TRBV6-6 NA TRBD1
CASSVSWMESGRAISTDTQYF TGCGCCAGCAGTGTCTCTTGGATGGAAAGCGGGAGGGCGATATCCACAGATACGCAGTATTTT TRBJ2-3 TRBV10-1 NA TRBD2
CASGLGETQYF TGTGCTAGTGGTTTGGGGGAGACCCAGTACTTC TRBJ2-5 TRBV12-5 NA NA
CASSEALVGGLDEQFF TGTGCCAGCAGTGAAGCCCTCGTAGGGGGCCTCGATGAGCAGTTCTTC TRBJ2-1 TRBV6-1 NA TRBD1
CASSADRAYNSPLHF TGTGCCAGCAGTGCGGACAGGGCCTATAATTCACCCCTCCACTTT TRBJ1-6 TRBV2 NA TRBD1
CASSIQGTRRPNYGYTF TGTGCCAGCAGCATACAGGGAACGCGCCGCCCCAACTATGGCTACACCTTC TRBJ1-2 TRBV21-1 NA NA
CASSPSSGDSPLHF TGTGCCAGCTCACCCAGCTCGGGGGATTCACCCCTCCACTTT TRBJ1-6 TRBV18 NA NA
CASRTGMNTEAFF TGTGCCAGCAGAACAGGGATGAACACTGAAGCTTTCTTT TRBJ1-1 TRBV5-8 few NA
CSAPSAEASYNEQFF TGCAGCGCCCCGAGTGCGGAGGCTTCCTACAATGAGCAGTTCTTC TRBJ2-1 TRBV29-1 NA NA
CASSLAPSGATDTQYF TGTGCCAGCAGCTTAGCGCCGAGCGGGGCAACAGATACGCAGTATTTT TRBJ2-3 TRBV7-2 NA TRBD2
CASIAMGTDTQYF TGTGCCAGTATTGCGATGGGCACAGATACGCAGTATTTT TRBJ2-3 TRBV19 NA NA
CASSLLGTNTGELFF TGCGCCAGCAGCTTGTTGGGGACTAACACCGGGGAGCTGTTTTTT TRBJ2-2 TRBV5-1 NA NA
CASSPAAGELYEQYF TGCGCCAGCAGCCCAGCCGCCGGGGAATTATACGAGCAGTACTTC TRBJ2-7 TRBV5-1 few NA
CASSLTSGRETQYF TGTGCCAGCAGCCTAACTAGCGGGAGAGAGACCCAGTACTTC TRBJ2-5 TRBV5-6 NA TRBD2
CASSQDLYRQGWIATNEKLFF TGTGCCAGCAGCCAAGATCTATATAGGCAGGGCTGGATTGCAACTAATGAAAAACTGTTTTTT TRBJ1-4 TRBV4-2 NA NA
CASSPFSGGKETQYF TGTGCCAGCTCACCATTCTCCGGCGGGAAAGAGACCCAGTACTTC TRBJ2-5 TRBV18 medium-sized NA
CASSIDPKNIQYF TGCGCCAGCAGCATAGACCCCAAAAACATTCAGTACTTC TRBJ2-4 TRBV5-1 NA NA
CASSLTGTSPLTGELFF TGTGCCAGCAGCCTCACCGGGACTAGCCCATTAACCGGGGAGCTGTTTTTT TRBJ2-2 TRBV7-8 NA TRBD2
CASSGPGGGYTF TGTGCCAGCAGTGGGCCCGGCGGTGGCTACACCTTC TRBJ1-2 TRBV2 NA NA
CASRVSLQSYEQYF TGTGCCAGCAGGGTCTCGCTACAATCCTACGAGCAGTACTTC TRBJ2-7 TRBV6-5 NA NA
CASSLGLEGAVRETQYF TGTGCCAGCAGCTTAGGGTTAGAGGGAGCGGTCCGAGAGACCCAGTACTTC TRBJ2-5 TRBV11-3 NA NA
CATGTGADQAQHF TGTGCCACCGGGACAGGGGCAGATCAGGCCCAGCATTTT TRBJ1-5 TRBV24-1 few TRBD1
CATSDPTSGGRQEQFF TGTGCCACCAGTGACCCGACTAGCGGGGGTCGGCAAGAGCAGTTCTTC TRBJ2-1 TRBV24-1 NA TRBD2
CASSSGGGAADTQYF TGTGCCAGCAGCTCGGGCGGGGGGGCCGCAGATACGCAGTATTTT TRBJ2-3 TRBV7-9 NA TRBD2
CASSLPGNTEAFF TGCGCCAGCAGCTTGCCAGGGAACACTGAAGCTTTCTTT TRBJ1-1 TRBV5-1 once NA
CASSSTGSRSPLHF TGTGCCAGCAGTAGTACAGGTTCGCGGTCACCCCTCCACTTT TRBJ1-6 TRBV6-5 NA NA
CASSLSGFGNTIYF TGCGCCAGCAGCTTGTCCGGGTTTGGAAACACCATATATTTT TRBJ1-3 TRBV5-1 NA NA
CASRKDRGGGYTF TGTGCCAGCAGAAAGGACAGGGGTGGGGGCTACACCTTC TRBJ1-2 TRBV2 NA TRBD1
CASSLSPYNEQFF TGTGCCAGCAGCCTTAGCCCGTACAATGAGCAGTTCTTC TRBJ2-1 TRBV5-6 NA NA
CASSLDSTYQPQHF TGTGCCAGCAGTCTGGACAGTACATATCAGCCCCAGCATTTT TRBJ1-5 TRBV2 NA NA
CASSLIGGTDNEQFF TGTGCCAGCAGCTTAATAGGAGGGACTGACAATGAGCAGTTCTTC TRBJ2-1 TRBV7-3 NA NA
CASTIGIEGGSPLHF TGTGCCAGCACCATCGGGATCGAGGGGGGTTCACCCCTCCACTTT TRBJ1-6 TRBV9 NA NA